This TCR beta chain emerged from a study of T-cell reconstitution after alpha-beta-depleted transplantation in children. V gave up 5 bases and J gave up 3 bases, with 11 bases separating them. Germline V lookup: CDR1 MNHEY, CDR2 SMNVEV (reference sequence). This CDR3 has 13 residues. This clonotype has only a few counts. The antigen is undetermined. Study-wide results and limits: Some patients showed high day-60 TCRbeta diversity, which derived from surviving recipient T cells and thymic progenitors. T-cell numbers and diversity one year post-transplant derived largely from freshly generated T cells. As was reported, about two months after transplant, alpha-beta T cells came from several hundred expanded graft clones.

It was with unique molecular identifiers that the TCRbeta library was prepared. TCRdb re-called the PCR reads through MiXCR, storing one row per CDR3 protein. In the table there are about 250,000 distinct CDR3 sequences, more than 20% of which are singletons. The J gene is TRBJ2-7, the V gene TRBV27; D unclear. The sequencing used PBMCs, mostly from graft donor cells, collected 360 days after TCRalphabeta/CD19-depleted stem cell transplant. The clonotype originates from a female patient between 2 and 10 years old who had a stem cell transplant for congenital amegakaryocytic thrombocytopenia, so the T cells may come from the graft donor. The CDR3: CASSPTPFYEQYF. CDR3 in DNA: TGTGCCAGCAGTCCCACGCCGTTCTACGAGCAGTACTTC.